These 21 T cell receptor beta chains came from one sample sequenced in a study of blood T cell repertoires in COVID-19. Assay: immunoSEQ multiplex PCR; the TCRdb copy retains only in-frame clones and omits some. In the table there are around 120,000 clones, 80% of which are singletons. Sequenced input: peripheral blood. The receptors come from a man between 65 and 80 years old with acute or convalescent COVID-19.

This chain uses TRBV7-8 with TRBJ2-3; 11 positions match TRBD2. Trimming took 5 bases from V and 2 from J; bases not matched to a gene: 6. The V gene's germline CDR1 is SGHVS and CDR2 FQNEAQ. The CDR3 is 16 residues long. CDR3 DNA sequence: TGTGCCAGCAGCCGGGGACTAGCGGCCCTCACAGATACGCAGTATTTT. This gives the protein CASSRGLAALTDTQYF. Drawing the rest from reference TRBV7-8 and TRBJ2-3, the complete variable domain is GAGVSQSPRYKVAKRGQDVALRCDPISGHVSLFWYQQALGQGPEFLTYFQNEAQLDKSGLPSDRFFAERPEGSVSTLKIQRTQQEDSAVYLCASSRGLAALTDTQYFGPGTRLTVL.

The chain uses TRBV29-1 and TRBJ2-7, with 9 bases matching TRBD1. CDR1 is SQVTM and CDR2 is ANQGSEA in the germline V gene. The junction had 5 bases not matched to a gene; V was cut back by 1 base and J by 4 bases. CDR3 length: 14 residues. CDR3 residues: CSVEGGTGMYEQYF. The CDR3 DNA follows: TGCAGCGTTGAAGGCGGGACAGGGATGTACGAGCAGTACTTC.

This clone was found a few times. V gene TRBV6-6 combines with J gene TRBJ1-2; possible D gene TRBD1, 6 bases. Deletions cut 2 bases from V and 6 bases from J, with 10 bases between. There are 13 residues in the CDR3. Per the germline V gene, CDR1 is MNHNY and CDR2 is SVGAGI (reference sequence). DNA of the CDR3: TGTGCCAGCAGTTACGGGCAGGGGAATGGCTACACCTTC. This codes for CASSYGQGNGYTF.

The chain is built from TRBV5-1 and TRBJ1-2; 9 nucleotides line up with TRBD1. This CDR3 has 13 residues. Trimming at V came to 4 bases and at J to 4 bases, leaving 2 bases not matched to a gene. The germline gives CDR1 SGHRS, CDR2 YFSETQ. DNA of the CDR3: TGCGCCAGCAGCCCGGGACAGGGCTATGGCTACACCTTC. Translation gives CASSPGQGYGYTF.

Only a few counts were recorded for this clone. The V call is TRBV7-2, the J call TRBJ2-4; TRBD1 aligns across 9 bases. CDR1 is SGHTA, CDR2 FQGNSA, per germline. V dropped 4 bases and J dropped 3; count of bases not matched to a gene: 10. The CDR3 has 17 residues. CDR3 in DNA: TGTGCCAGCAGCTCCACCGGGACAGGGATTGGCAAAAACATTCAGTACTTC. It codes for CASSSTGTGIGKNIQYF.

The chain links TRBV6-6 to TRBJ2-7, with D perhaps matching TRBD1 (7 bases). Germline-derived CDR1 and CDR2 are MNHNY and SVGAGI (reference sequence). The CDR3 loop spans 16 amino acids. V lost 7 bases and J 0 bases, leaving 19 bases between the germline ends. Here the CDR3 DNA reads TGTGCCAGCACCCGCCCAGGAGGGACAGTCTCCTACGAGCAGTACTTC. It specifies CASTRPGGTVSYEQYF.

V and J are TRBV2 and TRBJ2-7; D gene uncertain. In germline, CDR1 is SNHLY, CDR2 FYNNEI. The CDR3 has 12 amino acids. V lost 6 bases, J lost 6 bases, and 12 bases lay in between. CDR3 nucleotides: TGTGCCAGCAGGCGGTCGGCCCCCGAGCAGTACTTC. It encodes CASRRSAPEQYF.

The chain carries TRBV19 and TRBJ2-3; 12 positions agree with TRBD2. The CDR3 is 16 residues long. Germline trimming cut 4 bases from V and 2 bases from J; bases unmatched to any gene: 4. Germline loops: CDR1 LNHDA, CDR2 SQIVND (reference sequence). CDR3: CASSKGTSGYTDTQYF. CDR3 nucleotides: TGTGCCAGTAGTAAGGGGACTAGCGGGTACACAGATACGCAGTATTTT.

The chain uses TRBV5-1 and TRBJ1-2; 9 nucleotides line up with TRBD1. The CDR3 contains 13 residues. CDR1 SGHRS and CDR2 YFSETQ come from the germline V gene. V was pared by 5 bases and J by 5 bases, with 4 bases of the junction left unmatched. The DNA for the CDR3 is TGCGCCAGCAGTCGGACAGGGGATTATGGCTACACCTTC. Translating it yields CASSRTGDYGYTF.

The chain uses TRBV5-1 and TRBJ2-7; 8 bases align to TRBD1. J gave up 2 bases and V 4 bases, and 8 bases lay outside the gene matches. CDR3 length equals 15 residues. CDR1 and CDR2 (germline): SGHRS, YFSETQ. The DNA of the CDR3 is TGCGCCAGCAGCCCGGCCGGGACAGGCCCCTACGAGCAGTACTTC. Translating gives CASSPAGTGPYEQYF. The variable domain in full, with the rest retrieved from reference TRBV5-1 and TRBJ2-7, is KAGVTQTPRYLIKTRGQQVTLSCSPISGHRSVSWYQQTPGQGLQFLFEYFSETQRNKGNFPGRFSGRQFSNSRSEMNVSTLELGDSALYLCASSPAGTGPYEQYFGPGTRLTVT.

This clone has just a few counts. The chain uses TRBV10-2 and TRBJ1-4; D perhaps matches TRBD1 (5 bases). CDR1 WSHSY and CDR2 SAAADI come from the germline V gene. Trimming stripped 1 base from V and 5 bases from J, with 11 bases between. The CDR3 sequence is 15 residues long. CDR3 in DNA: TGCGCCAGCAGTGAGTGGGGCGCCCCAAATGAAAAACTGTTTTTT. Translating it yields CASSEWGAPNEKLFF.

The chain employs TRBV27 and TRBJ2-2, with TRBD2 matching 7 bases. The CDR3 spans 16 residues. Unmatched junction bases numbered 3, after V lost 2 bases and J lost 0 bases. CDR1 and CDR2 (germline): MNHEY, SMNVEV (reference sequence). DNA for the CDR3: TGTGCCAGCAGTTTACTCGCGGGGGCGAACACCGGGGAGCTGTTTTTT. Translating gives CASSLLAGANTGELFF.

This clone was found a few times. The chain recombines TRBV19 with TRBJ1-6; a weak D match, TRBD1 (6 bases). This CDR3 contains 15 residues. The V gene lost 1 base and the J gene lost 2 bases, with 6 bases spanning the gap. The germline CDR1 and CDR2 sequences are LNHDA and SQIVND (reference sequence). The CDR3 is CASSIGQAYNSPLHF. The CDR3 DNA reads as TGTGCCAGTAGTATAGGACAGGCCTATAATTCACCCCTCCACTTT.

This clone has a single count. The chain is built from TRBV6-6 and TRBJ2-7; 7 bases match TRBD1. The CDR3 is 13 residues long. Germline V gene data show CDR1 as MNHNY and CDR2 as SVGAGI (reference sequence). V shed 2 bases and J 4 bases; nucleotides not matched to a gene: 2. CDR3 sequence reads: CASSYDREYEQYF. The CDR3, as DNA: TGTGCCAGCAGTTACGACAGGGAGTACGAGCAGTACTTC.

V and J are TRBV5-1 and TRBJ1-1, with D perhaps TRBD1 (6 bases). The CDR3 is 14 residues long. Trimming took 3 bases from V and 1 from J, leaving 10 bases between them. Germline V gives CDR1 SGHRS, CDR2 YFSETQ. The CDR3 bases are TGCGCCAGCAGCTATCAGGGGCAGAACACTGAAGCTTTCTTT. Protein: CASSYQGQNTEAFF.

This clone has more than one count but fewer than ten. This chain links TRBV14 with TRBJ2-2; D gene unclear. Germline V gene sequence: CDR1 SGHDN, CDR2 FVKESK. The CDR3 is 13 amino acids. Trimming shortened V by 4 bases and J by 1 base, and 4 bases separated the two germline ends. In nucleotides, the CDR3 is TGTGCCAGCAGCCCCCAGAACACCGGGGAGCTGTTTTTT. Protein product: CASSPQNTGELFF. Using reference TRBV14 and TRBJ2-2 for the parts outside the CDR3, the full variable domain is EAGVTQFPSHSVIEKGQTVTLRCDPISGHDNLYWYRRVMGKEIKFLLHFVKESKQDESGMPNNRFLAERTGGTYSTLKVQPAELEDSGVYFCASSPQNTGELFFGEGSRLTVL.

The sample holds one count of this clone. This chain uses TRBV9 with TRBJ1-1; a possible D gene is TRBD1 (6 bases). The CDR3 length is 14 residues. Trimming cost V 4 bases and J 2 bases, with 12 bases left between them. Germline V gene sequence: CDR1 SGDLS, CDR2 YYNGEE. CDR3: CASSPDGTNTEAFF. In nucleotides, the CDR3 is TGTGCCAGCAGCCCAGACGGGACAAACACTGAAGCTTTCTTT. The full variable domain, in which reference TRBV9 and TRBJ1-1 provide the parts outside the CDR3, is DSGVTQTPKHLITATGQRVTLRCSPRSGDLSVYWYQQSLDQGLQFLIQYYNGEERAKGNILERFSAQQFPDLHSELNLSSLELGDSALYFCASSPDGTNTEAFFGQGTRLTVV.

The genes are TRBV3-1 (or the pseudogene TRBV3-2) and TRBJ1-4, with 7 nucleotides matching TRBD1. J lost 4 bases, V lost 2 bases, and 7 bases had no gene match. Germline CDR1 LGHDT, CDR2 YNNKEL (reference sequence). CDR3 length: 16 residues. The DNA of the CDR3 is TGTGCCAGCAGCCAACTACGGACAGGCCGTAATGAAAAACTGTTTTTT. It translates to CASSQLRTGRNEKLFF.

This clone was seen a single time. The J gene is TRBJ2-3, the V gene TRBV6-2 or TRBV6-3, with D tentatively TRBD2 (5 bases). Germline V gene sequence: CDR1 MNHEY, CDR2 SVGEGT. The CDR3 has 17 amino acids. V lost 2 bases, J lost 5 bases, and 20 bases lay in between. The CDR3 bases are TGTGCCAGCAGTTACGAAGTCGAGCGGAACTCACTAGATACGCAGTATTTT. Amino acid sequence: CASSYEVERNSLDTQYF.

The chain combines TRBV10-2 with TRBJ1-6, with a possible D match to TRBD1 (6 bases). This CDR3 spans 13 amino acids. Deletions cut 7 bases from V and 7 bases from J, with 11 bases between. Germline CDR1 is WSHSY and CDR2 is SAAADI. The CDR3 loop is CASTGQANSPLHF. The CDR3 coding sequence is TGCGCCAGCACGGGACAAGCCAATTCACCCCTCCACTTT.

The rearrangement links TRBV5-1 to TRBJ2-1, with 8 bases lining up with TRBD1. Unmatched junction bases numbered 5, after V lost 1 base and J lost 5 bases. The germline CDR1 and CDR2 sequences are SGHRS and YFSETQ. The CDR3 runs 15 residues. The CDR3 reads CASSLTDRENNEQFF. As DNA, the CDR3 is TGCGCCAGCAGCTTGACGGACAGGGAGAACAATGAGCAGTTCTTC.